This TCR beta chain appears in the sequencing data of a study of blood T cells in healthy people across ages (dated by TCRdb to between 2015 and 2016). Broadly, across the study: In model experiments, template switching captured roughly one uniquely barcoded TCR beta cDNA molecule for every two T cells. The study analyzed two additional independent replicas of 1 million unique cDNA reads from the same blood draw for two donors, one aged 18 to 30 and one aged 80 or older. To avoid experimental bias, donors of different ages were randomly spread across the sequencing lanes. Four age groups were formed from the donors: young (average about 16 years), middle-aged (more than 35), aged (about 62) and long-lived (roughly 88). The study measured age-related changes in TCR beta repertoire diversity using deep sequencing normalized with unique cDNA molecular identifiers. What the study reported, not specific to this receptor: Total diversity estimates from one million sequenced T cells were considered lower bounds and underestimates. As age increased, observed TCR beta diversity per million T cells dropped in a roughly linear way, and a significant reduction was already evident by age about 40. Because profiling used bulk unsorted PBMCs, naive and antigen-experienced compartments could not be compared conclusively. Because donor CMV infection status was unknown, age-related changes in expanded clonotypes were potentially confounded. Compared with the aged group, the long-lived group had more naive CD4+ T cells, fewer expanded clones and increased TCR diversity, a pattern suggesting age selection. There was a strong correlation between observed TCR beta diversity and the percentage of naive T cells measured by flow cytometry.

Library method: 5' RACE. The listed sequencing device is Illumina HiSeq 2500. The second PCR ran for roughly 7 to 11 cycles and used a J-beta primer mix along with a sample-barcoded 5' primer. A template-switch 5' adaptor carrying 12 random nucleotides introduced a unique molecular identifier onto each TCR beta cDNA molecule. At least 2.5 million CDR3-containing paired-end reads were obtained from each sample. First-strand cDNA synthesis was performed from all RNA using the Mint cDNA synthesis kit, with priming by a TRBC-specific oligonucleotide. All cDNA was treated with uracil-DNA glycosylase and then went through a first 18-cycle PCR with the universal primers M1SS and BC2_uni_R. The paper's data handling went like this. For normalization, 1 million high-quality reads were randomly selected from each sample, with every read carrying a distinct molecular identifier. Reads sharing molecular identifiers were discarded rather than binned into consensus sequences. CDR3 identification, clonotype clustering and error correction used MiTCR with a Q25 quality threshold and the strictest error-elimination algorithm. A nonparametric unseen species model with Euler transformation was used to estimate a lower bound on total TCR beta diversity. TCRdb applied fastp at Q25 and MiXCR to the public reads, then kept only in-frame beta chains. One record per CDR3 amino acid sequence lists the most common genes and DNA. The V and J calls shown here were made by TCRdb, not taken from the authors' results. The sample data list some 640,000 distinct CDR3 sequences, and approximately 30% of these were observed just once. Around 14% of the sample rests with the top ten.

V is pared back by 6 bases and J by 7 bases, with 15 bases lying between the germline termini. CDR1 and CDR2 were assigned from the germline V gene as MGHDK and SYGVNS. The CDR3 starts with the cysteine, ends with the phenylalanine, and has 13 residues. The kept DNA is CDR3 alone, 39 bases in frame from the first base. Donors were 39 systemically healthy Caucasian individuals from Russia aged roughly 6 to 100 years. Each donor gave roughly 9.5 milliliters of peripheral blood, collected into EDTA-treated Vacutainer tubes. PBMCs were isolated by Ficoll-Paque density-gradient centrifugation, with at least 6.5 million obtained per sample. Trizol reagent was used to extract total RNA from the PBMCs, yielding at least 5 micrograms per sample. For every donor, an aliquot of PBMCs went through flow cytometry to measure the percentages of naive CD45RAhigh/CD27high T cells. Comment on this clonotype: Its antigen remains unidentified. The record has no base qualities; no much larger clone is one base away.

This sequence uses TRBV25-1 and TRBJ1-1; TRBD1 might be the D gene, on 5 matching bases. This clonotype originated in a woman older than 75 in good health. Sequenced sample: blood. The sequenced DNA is TGTGCCAGCAGGGAGCAGGGTTCTAGTGAAGCTTTCTTT. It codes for CASREQGSSEAFF.